These 22 T cell receptor beta chains were all obtained from the same sample, sequenced in a study of STAT5B mutations in CD4+ large granular lymphocyte leukemia. Only in-frame clones appear in the TCRdb table, and some are missing; sequencing was by immunoSEQ multiplex PCR. The table includes roughly 48,000 clones, roughly 70% detected once. The source material was CD4+ T cells from blood buffy coats. The receptors originated from a human donor in good health.

The genes are TRBV6-1 and TRBJ1-1, with a possible D match to TRBD1 (6 bases). Germline CDR1 and CDR2: MNHNS and SASEGT. CDR3 size: 13 residues. V was clipped by 2 bases and J by 5 bases, with 9 bases between them. The CDR3 here is CASSERGGTEAFF. CDR3 in DNA: TGTGCCAGCAGTGAAAGGGGGGGGACTGAAGCTTTCTTT.

The V gene is TRBV5-1, the J gene TRBJ2-3; a possible D gene is TRBD1 (5 bases). This CDR3 has 16 residues. Germline CDR1 is SGHRS and CDR2 is YFSETQ. V lost 4 bases and J lost 2, with 17 bases in between. CDR3 nucleotides: TGCGCCAGCAGCCCGCAAGGGGTGGCCTCCACAGATACGCAGTATTTT. It codes for CASSPQGVASTDTQYF.

This sequence joins TRBV11-2 and TRBJ1-2; D perhaps matches TRBD1 (6 bases). The CDR3 extends over 15 amino acids. Germline assignment: CDR1 SGHAT and CDR2 FQNNGV. The V end was cut by 1 base, the J end by 4 bases, with 13 bases between. CDR3 protein: CASSLGDNQLYGYTF. DNA of the CDR3: TGTGCCAGCAGCTTAGGGGACAATCAACTCTATGGCTACACCTTC. Using reference TRBV11-2 and TRBJ1-2 for the parts outside the CDR3, the full variable domain is EAGVAQSPRYKIIEKRQSVAFWCNPISGHATLYWYQQILGQGPKLLIQFQNNGVVDDSQLPKDRFSAERLKGVDSTLKIQPAKLEDSAVYLCASSLGDNQLYGYTFGSGTRLTVV.

This clone was seen just once. V gene TRBV30 combines with J gene TRBJ2-5; D might be TRBD2 (7 bases). Germline assignment: CDR1 GTSNPN and CDR2 SVGIG (reference sequence). CDR3 size: 15 residues. The V and J ends lost 2 bases and 5 bases respectively, with 18 bases between them. CDR3 protein: CAWSPTGGVRETQYF. For the CDR3, the DNA is TGTGCCTGGAGTCCTACGGGGGGCGTCCGGGAGACCCAGTACTTC.

This clone was counted only a few times. The J gene is TRBJ1-1, the V gene TRBV27; no clear D. The germline V gene encodes CDR1 MNHEY and CDR2 SMNVEV (reference sequence). This CDR3 contains 13 residues. The ends were cut back, 3 bases at V and 0 bases at J, with 5 bases in the middle. The CDR3 region has the DNA TGTGCCAGCAGTTTTGGATTGAACACTGAAGCTTTCTTT. Its translation is CASSFGLNTEAFF.

This clone was recorded only once. The rearrangement uses TRBV7-7 and TRBJ2-5, with 8 nucleotides matching TRBD1. Germline values: CDR1 SSHAT, CDR2 FNYEAQ (reference sequence). This CDR3 has 15 amino acids. CDR3 in DNA: TGTGCTGTTGCCCCAACAGGACAGGGAAAAGAGACCCAGTACTTC. It is translated as CAVAPTGQGKETQYF.

CDR3 residues: CASSPMSSYNEQFF. The CDR3 DNA reads as TGCGCCAGCAGTCCGATGAGCTCCTACAATGAGCAGTTCTTC. This chain connects TRBV5-1 to TRBJ2-1; unclear D gene. CDR1 SGHRS and CDR2 YFSETQ come from the germline V gene. V was cut by 5 bases and J by 0 bases, with 9 bases left in between. This CDR3 contains 14 residues.

The chain joins TRBV27 to TRBJ1-2; D not resolved. The V end lost 6 bases, the J end lost 7 bases, and 12 bases lay between the germline ends. In germline, CDR1 is MNHEY, CDR2 SMNVEV (reference sequence). This CDR3 is 12 amino acids long. The CDR3 bases are TGTGCCAGCAGGGACCTCTGGAGTGGCTACACCTTC. The encoded protein is CASRDLWSGYTF.

The chain has TRBV28 and TRBJ2-7; perhaps TRBD1 as D (6 bases). V was pared by 5 bases and J by 2 bases, with 10 bases between. The germline CDR1 and CDR2 sequences are MDHEN and SYDVKM. The CDR3 runs to 13 residues. This CDR3 is CASSTGQTYEQYF. The CDR3 DNA follows: TGTGCCAGCAGTACAGGACAGACCTACGAGCAGTACTTC.

This clone was detected a few times. This sequence joins TRBV2 and TRBJ1-4; D unresolved. The CDR3 has 14 amino acids. CDR1 and CDR2 (germline): SNHLY, FYNNEI. Trimming stripped 3 bases from V and 5 bases from J, with 10 bases between. The CDR3: CASSDEQRNEKLFF. The CDR3 coding sequence is TGTGCCAGCAGTGATGAACAGAGAAATGAAAAACTGTTTTTT.

The CDR3 reads CASSLARGTGMNEQYF. The CDR3 region has the DNA TGTGCCAGCAGCTTGGCCAGAGGGACAGGAATGAACGAGCAGTACTTC. This chain uses TRBV5-5 with TRBJ2-7, with TRBD1 matching 8 bases. Germline V gene sequence: CDR1 SGHKS, CDR2 YYEKEE (reference sequence). V shed 0 bases and J 5 bases; nucleotides not matched to a gene: 10. This CDR3 has 16 residues.

The CDR3 region has the DNA TGTGCCAGCAGCGTAGGGGGACAGACATTAGAGCAGTACTTC. It yields the protein CASSVGGQTLEQYF. This chain connects TRBV9 to TRBJ2-7; 7 nucleotides agree with TRBD1. The CDR3 runs to 14 residues. CDR1 and CDR2 from the germline V gene are SGDLS and YYNGEE. V was pared by 0 bases and J by 7 bases, with 7 bases of the junction left unmatched.

There are a few counts of this clone. CDR3: CASSPGQGMNTEAFF. DNA of the CDR3: TGTGCCAGCAGCCCTGGGCAGGGGATGAACACTGAAGCTTTCTTT. V usage is TRBV4-2 and J usage is TRBJ1-1, with D possibly being TRBD1 (6 bases). This CDR3 spans 15 amino acids. Germline V gene lookup returns CDR1 LGHNA and CDR2 YNFKEQ. Trimming stripped 4 bases from V and 0 bases from J, with 12 bases between.

This clone was picked up one time. V and J are TRBV9 and TRBJ2-3; 7 nucleotides agree with TRBD1. The germline gives CDR1 SGDLS, CDR2 YYNGEE. With V trimmed by 0 bases and J by 6 bases, 7 bases remained unmatched. The CDR3 spans 15 residues. The CDR3 sequence: CASSVVGGGWDTQYF. The CDR3 nucleotides are TGTGCCAGCAGCGTAGTAGGGGGCGGTTGGGATACGCAGTATTTT. The variable domain in full, with the rest retrieved from reference TRBV9 and TRBJ2-3, is DSGVTQTPKHLITATGQRVTLRCSPRSGDLSVYWYQQSLDQGLQFLIQYYNGEERAKGNILERFSAQQFPDLHSELNLSSLELGDSALYFCASSVVGGGWDTQYFGPGTRLTVL.

The J gene is TRBJ2-7, the V gene TRBV28; D is perhaps TRBD1 or TRBD2 (5 bases each). The length of the CDR3 is 14 residues. Germline loops: CDR1 MDHEN, CDR2 SYDVKM. V was clipped by 5 bases and J by 5 bases, with 16 bases between them. The CDR3 loop reads CASSTPGASHEQYF. The CDR3 DNA follows: TGTGCCAGCAGTACCCCCGGGGCTAGCCACGAGCAGTACTTC.

This clone occurred a few times. The chain recombines TRBV25-1 with TRBJ2-7, with TRBD1 matching over 10 bases. Germline CDR1 is MGHDK and CDR2 is SYGVNS. This CDR3 spans 14 amino acids. The CDR3 loop is CYLAPGQGRHEQYF. The CDR3 coding sequence is TGTTACCTTGCACCGGGACAGGGGCGCCACGAGCAGTACTTC.

The rearrangement joins TRBV2 to TRBJ2-3, with 7 bases identical to TRBD1. The CDR3 sequence is 14 residues long. The V gene's germline CDR1 is SNHLY and CDR2 FYNNEI. Germline trimming cut 8 bases from V and 0 bases from J; bases unmatched to any gene: 5. CDR3 region: CASGDSFSTDTQYF. The CDR3 DNA sequence: TGTGCCAGCGGGGACAGCTTTAGCACAGATACGCAGTATTTT.

This clone turned up a few times. The genes are TRBV2 and TRBJ1-5, with D perhaps matching TRBD1 (6 bases). CDR3 length: 13 amino acids. The germline V gene has CDR1 SNHLY and CDR2 FYNNEI. V lost 3 bases and J lost 7, with 10 bases in between. The CDR3 region is CASSEIGGQPQHF. The DNA of the CDR3 is TGTGCCAGCAGTGAGATAGGGGGGCAGCCCCAGCATTTT.

The J gene is TRBJ1-3, the V gene TRBV9, with no clear D. Between the trimmed V and J ends, which lost 0 bases and 4 bases, there was a span of 11 bases. Per the germline V gene, CDR1 is SGDLS and CDR2 is YYNGEE. The CDR3 contains 15 residues. CDR3 region: CASSVAWELGNTIYF. CDR3 sequence (DNA): TGTGCCAGCAGCGTAGCTTGGGAGTTAGGAAACACCATATATTTT.

This clone has only a few counts. The chain carries TRBV6-1 and TRBJ1-5; 7 nucleotides line up with TRBD1. This CDR3 spans 14 amino acids. V lost 6 bases to trimming and J lost 4 bases; unmatched junction nucleotides: 6. CDR1 and CDR2 (germline): MNHNS, SASEGT. The CDR3 sequence: CASRGTVQNQPQHF. The CDR3 nucleotides are TGTGCCAGCAGGGGGACAGTACAAAATCAGCCCCAGCATTTT.

The rearrangement links TRBV27 to TRBJ1-1; no clear D. This CDR3 contains 13 residues. Germline V gene lookup returns CDR1 MNHEY and CDR2 SMNVEV (reference sequence). Deletions cut 2 bases from V and 1 base from J, with 5 bases between. CDR3 in amino acids: CASSLVQNTEAFF. In DNA, the CDR3 is TGTGCCAGCAGTTTAGTACAGAACACTGAAGCTTTCTTT.

This clone was picked up one time. This chain joins TRBV6-1 and TRBJ2-1; D might be TRBD1 (7 bases). Trimming pared 3 bases from V and 4 bases from J, leaving 13 bases between. Per the germline V gene, CDR1 is MNHNS and CDR2 is SASEGT. The CDR3 spans 15 residues. CDR3 in amino acids: CASSEAGGTYNEQFF. In DNA form, the CDR3 reads TGTGCCAGCAGTGAGGCAGGGGGGACTTACAATGAGCAGTTCTTC.